This passage covers 10 T cell receptor beta chains from one sample sequenced in a study of CD8 T cells in Susac syndrome. Random hexamers were used to reverse transcribe roughly 0.5 to 1 ug of RNA. TCRdb re-called the immunoSEQ multiplex PCR reads through MiXCR, storing one row per CDR3 protein. The profile shows roughly 180,000 distinct CDR3 sequences, 90% to 95% of them singletons. The source material was CD4+ T cells from PBMCs. These receptors all come from a human donor with Susac syndrome.

V usage is TRBV24-1 and J usage is TRBJ2-3, with 10 positions matching TRBD2. The CDR3 runs 19 residues. Germline CDR1 reads KGHDR; CDR2 reads SFDVKD. J lost 1 base, V lost 3 bases, and 12 bases had no gene match. The CDR3 DNA follows: TGTGCCACCAGTGATCCGGCGGAGCGGGAGGGCCACGGCACAGATACGCAGTATTTT. It is translated as CATSDPAEREGHGTDTQYF.

CDR3 sequence (DNA): TGCAGCGCCCCGGGACAGGGGAACACTGAAGCTTTCTTT. The encoded protein is CSAPGQGNTEAFF. The V and J genes are TRBV29-1 and TRBJ1-1, with TRBD1 matching over 9 bases. The CDR3 length is 13 residues. The trim removed 7 bases at V and 1 base at J, leaving 4 bases unmatched. Germline V CDR1 and CDR2: SQVTM, ANQGSEA.

The gene calls are TRBV28 and TRBJ2-4; no reliable D call. The germline CDR1 and CDR2 sequences are MDHEN and SYDVKM. Trimming cost V 2 bases and J 3 bases, with 8 bases left between them. This CDR3 has 14 residues. CDR3 in amino acids: CASSLRTRKNIQYF. The DNA of the CDR3 is TGTGCCAGCAGTTTAAGGACCCGCAAAAACATTCAGTACTTC.

The chain links TRBV29-1 to TRBJ1-3, with TRBD1 as a possible D gene (5 bases). The CDR3 extends over 14 amino acids. Trimming took 1 base from V and 4 from J, leaving 11 bases between them. CDR1 is SQVTM, CDR2 ANQGSEA, per germline. The CDR3 region has the DNA TGCAGCGTTGAAGGGGGCGCAGGGGGAAACACCATATATTTT. Translating gives CSVEGGAGGNTIYF.

The gene calls are TRBV18 and TRBJ2-7; D call uncertain. The CDR3 has 14 amino acids. Germline V gene sequence: CDR1 KGHSH, CDR2 LQKENI. Trimming removed 5 bases from V and 8 bases from J, with 19 bases in between. In nucleotides, the CDR3 is TGTGCCAGCTCAGAAGGTGTGGGGTCAACGAAGCAGTACTTC. This encodes CASSEGVGSTKQYF.

The rearrangement uses TRBV11-2 and TRBJ2-5; D remains unclear. Trimming removed 0 bases from V and 0 bases from J, with 8 bases in between. CDR1 SGHAT and CDR2 FQNNGV come from the germline V gene. The CDR3 is 15 amino acids. The CDR3 bases are TGTGCCAGCAGCTTAGACCGTGGGTACCAAGAGACCCAGTACTTC. Translation gives CASSLDRGYQETQYF.

The chain is built from TRBV27 and TRBJ2-1, with unresolved D. This CDR3 has 15 residues. Germline assignment: CDR1 MNHEY and CDR2 SMNVEV (reference sequence). V gave up 3 bases and J gave up 3 bases, with 12 bases separating them. CDR3: CASSFSTAVYNEQFF. The CDR3 nucleotides read TGTGCCAGCAGTTTCTCGACTGCTGTCTACAATGAGCAGTTCTTC.

The chain carries TRBV6-5 and TRBJ1-2; D gene ambiguous. This CDR3 region has 16 residues. Trimming removed 4 bases from V and 7 bases from J, with 22 bases in between. Germline values: CDR1 MNHEY, CDR2 SVGAGI. CDR3 in amino acids: CASSSLGRPEGAGYTF. In nucleotides, the CDR3 is TGTGCCAGCAGTTCCCTGGGCCGCCCGGAGGGCGCTGGCTACACCTTC.

The chain links TRBV4-1 to TRBJ1-1; D is unclear. CDR1 and CDR2 from the germline V gene are MGHRA and YSYEKL. The CDR3 is 16 residues long. Trimming took 2 bases from V and 2 from J, leaving 15 bases between them. The CDR3: CASSQLRTILNTEAFF. DNA of the CDR3: TGCGCCAGCAGCCAACTAAGGACGATCTTAAACACTGAAGCTTTCTTT.

The rearrangement uses TRBV2 and TRBJ1-6; 8 bases align to TRBD1. V lost 8 bases and J lost 9; bases outside the gene matches: 15. This CDR3 is 16 amino acids long. CDR1 and CDR2 from the germline V gene are SNHLY and FYNNEI. CDR3 amino acids: CASGTQGASISSPLHF. Written as DNA, the CDR3 is TGTGCCAGCGGAACCCAGGGGGCGTCTATAAGTTCACCCCTCCACTTT.